The 15 T cell receptor beta chains listed next were all sequenced from one sample in a study of CD8 T cells in ankylosing spondylitis. These TCRs' antigens remain unknown. Study-level results: Made up of several highly homologous variants, a TCR beta motif appeared characteristic of ankylosing spondylitis blood.

TCRdb used MiXCR to reprocess the 5' RACE reads, holding one entry per CDR3 protein. The sample includes around 540,000 distinct CDR3 sequences, about 13% of them seen just once. Specimen: blood, either unsorted or a sorted T cell fraction (not recorded which). Receptors originate from a male donor with ankylosing spondylitis.

This rearrangement joins TRBV6-1 to TRBJ2-3; 10 bases are shared with TRBD2. Trimming removed 5 bases from V and 2 bases from J; junction bases left unmatched: 4. CDR1 is MNHNS and CDR2 is SASEGT in the germline V gene. The CDR3 has 15 amino acids. The CDR3 nucleotides read TGTGCCAGCAGTCGAGCGGGAGGGGCCACAGATACGCAGTATTTT. This encodes CASSRAGGATDTQYF.

The chain is built from TRBV7-2 and TRBJ1-2; D ambiguous. This CDR3 has 14 amino acids. Germline V lookup: CDR1 SGHTA, CDR2 FQGNSA. Trimming shortened V by 1 base and J by 4 bases, and 10 bases separated the two germline ends. CDR3: CASSLEAGGYGYTF. In DNA, the CDR3 is TGTGCCAGCAGCTTAGAGGCGGGAGGCTATGGCTACACCTTC. The complete variable domain, with remaining parts taken from reference TRBV7-2 and TRBJ1-2, reads GAGVSQSPSNKVTEKGKDVELRCDPISGHTALYWYRQSLGQGLEFLIYFQGNSAPDKSGLPSDRFSAERTGGSVSTLTIQRTQQEDSAVYLCASSLEAGGYGYTFGSGTRLTVV.

This clonotype has only a few counts. The V and J genes are TRBV3-1 and TRBJ2-7, with a weak D call TRBD2 (6 bases). Trimming removed 4 bases from V and 3 bases from J, with 10 bases in between. This CDR3 comprises 13 residues. Germline V gene sequence: CDR1 LGHDT, CDR2 YNNKEL (reference sequence). CDR3 nucleotide sequence: TGTGCCAGCAGCCGCCCGGAGGGCTACGAGCAGTACTTC. Its protein is CASSRPEGYEQYF.

This rearrangement joins TRBV5-1 to TRBJ2-3, with 8 positions matching TRBD2. CDR1 is SGHRS and CDR2 is YFSETQ in the germline V gene. J lost 5 bases, V lost 7 bases, and 9 bases had no gene match. This CDR3 region has 14 residues. The CDR3 region is CASCREGGIDTQYF. The CDR3 DNA reads TGCGCCAGCTGTCGGGAGGGCGGTATAGATACGCAGTATTTT.

This clonotype was detected ten times or more. The rearrangement uses TRBV5-1 and TRBJ1-2; tentatively, D is TRBD1 (5 bases). This CDR3 region has 13 residues. V lost 4 bases to trimming and J lost 3 bases, with 10 bases between them. The V gene's germline CDR1 is SGHRS and CDR2 YFSETQ. CDR3 residues: CASSTRAYYGYTF. As DNA, the CDR3 is TGCGCCAGCAGCACCAGGGCGTACTATGGCTACACCTTC.

This clonotype was seen only a few times. The V and J genes are TRBV4-2 and TRBJ1-2, with D perhaps matching TRBD1 (5 bases). The CDR3 has 16 amino acids. Germline loops: CDR1 LGHNA, CDR2 YNFKEQ. Trimming pared 2 bases from V and 3 bases from J, leaving 16 bases between. The CDR3 DNA sequence: TGTGCCAGCAGCCAAAGAGGAGTTCAAGGGGACTATGGCTACACCTTC. Residues: CASSQRGVQGDYGYTF.

This clonotype was detected a few times. The chain links TRBV12-3 or TRBV12-4 to TRBJ2-4; 9 positions match TRBD1. This CDR3 spans 15 amino acids. With 6 bases clipped from V and 8 bases from J, the junction kept 11 bases outside the gene matches. This chain's CDR3 is CASRPGGTGKDIQYF. The CDR3 DNA follows: TGTGCCAGCAGGCCAGGGGGGACAGGGAAGGACATTCAGTACTTC.

This chain uses TRBV18 with TRBJ2-1, with a possible D match to TRBD2 (5 bases). Trimming took off 0 bases at V and 7 bases at J, with 10 bases between the two ends. The CDR3 extends over 14 amino acids. Looked up from germline, CDR1 is KGHSH and CDR2 is LQKENI. The CDR3 is CASSPPVANNEQFF. CDR3 nucleotide sequence: TGTGCCAGCTCACCACCTGTAGCGAATAATGAGCAGTTCTTC.

The table lists this clonotype with a few counts. The chain couples TRBV9 to TRBJ2-1; 7 bases align to TRBD2. The CDR3 sequence is 15 residues long. The germline CDR1 and CDR2 sequences are SGDLS and YYNGEE. V dropped 4 bases and J dropped 4; count of bases not matched to a gene: 8. CDR3 sequence (DNA): TGTGCCAGCAGCCCTCCCGGGACTAAATACAATGAGCAGTTCTTC. It specifies CASSPPGTKYNEQFF. The entire variable domain, with the rest obtained from reference TRBV9 and TRBJ2-1, is as follows: DSGVTQTPKHLITATGQRVTLRCSPRSGDLSVYWYQQSLDQGLQFLIQYYNGEERAKGNILERFSAQQFPDLHSELNLSSLELGDSALYFCASSPPGTKYNEQFFGPGTRLTVL.

Many counts were recorded for this clonotype. Here the CDR3 DNA reads TGTGCCTGGAGTGACGCCTCGGATACGCAGTATTTT. Protein product: CAWSDASDTQYF. The J gene is TRBJ2-3, the V gene TRBV30; D not certain. The CDR3 spans 12 residues. CDR1 and CDR2 from the germline V gene are GTSNPN and SVGIG (reference sequence). The V end lost 1 base, the J end lost 6 bases, and 8 bases lay between the germline ends.

This clonotype was counted only a few times. This chain joins TRBV5-6 and TRBJ1-4, with 9 positions matching TRBD1. J was trimmed by 5 bases and V by 3 bases; bases with no gene match: 11. Germline assignment: CDR1 SGHDT and CDR2 YYEEEE. The CDR3 is 17 amino acids. In nucleotides, the CDR3 is TGTGCCAGCAGCTATGGTGGGATCGGGACAGGGAATGAAAAACTGTTTTTT. This sequence encodes CASSYGGIGTGNEKLFF.

Many counts were recorded for this clonotype. The rearrangement uses TRBV12-3 or TRBV12-4 and TRBJ1-2; 10 nucleotides align to TRBD1. The CDR3 runs 14 residues. After removal of 6 bases from V and 8 bases from J, the junction contained 9 bases not matched to a gene. As DNA, the CDR3 is TGTGCCAGCAGCCTAGGGACAGGGGCGGGAGGCTACACCTTC. As protein: CASSLGTGAGGYTF.

J is TRBJ1-1 and V is TRBV7-9; TRBD1 might be the D (6 bases). V was trimmed by 7 bases and J by 3 bases, leaving 15 bases between them. Looked up from germline, CDR1 is SEHNR and CDR2 is FQNEAQ (reference sequence). The length of the CDR3 is 14 residues. The CDR3 protein is CASIQGLGDTEAFF. The CDR3 region has the DNA TGTGCCAGCATTCAGGGGCTTGGGGACACTGAAGCTTTCTTT.

This clonotype occurred many times. The chain couples TRBV29-1 to TRBJ2-1; no reliable D call. The CDR3 contains 14 residues. Germline V gives CDR1 SQVTM, CDR2 ANQGSEA. The V and J ends lost 4 bases and 0 bases respectively, with 10 bases between them. The CDR3 coding sequence is TGCAGCGTTGTTGACAACCGCTCCTACAATGAGCAGTTCTTC. As protein: CSVVDNRSYNEQFF.

This chain links TRBV7-9 with TRBJ1-1; no clear D gene. From germline, CDR1 is SEHNR and CDR2 FQNEAQ (reference sequence). Between the trimmed V and J ends, which lost 5 bases and 7 bases, there was a span of 5 bases. The CDR3 runs to 10 residues. The CDR3 spells CASSRDEAFF. In DNA, the CDR3 is TGTGCCAGCAGCCGCGATGAAGCTTTCTTT.